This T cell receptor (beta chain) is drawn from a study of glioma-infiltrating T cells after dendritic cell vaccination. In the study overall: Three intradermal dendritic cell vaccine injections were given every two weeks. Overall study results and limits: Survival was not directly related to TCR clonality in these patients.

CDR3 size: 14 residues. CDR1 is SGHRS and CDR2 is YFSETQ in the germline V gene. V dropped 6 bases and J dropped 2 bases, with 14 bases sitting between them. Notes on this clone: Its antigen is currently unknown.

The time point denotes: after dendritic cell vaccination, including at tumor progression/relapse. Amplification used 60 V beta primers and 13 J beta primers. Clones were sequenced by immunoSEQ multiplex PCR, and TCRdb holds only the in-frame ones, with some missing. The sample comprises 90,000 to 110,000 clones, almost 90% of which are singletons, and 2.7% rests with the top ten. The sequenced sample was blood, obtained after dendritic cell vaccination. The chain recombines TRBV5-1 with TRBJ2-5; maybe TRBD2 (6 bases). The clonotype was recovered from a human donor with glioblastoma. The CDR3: CASTVGGEQETQYF. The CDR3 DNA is TGCGCCAGCACCGTGGGGGGAGAACAAGAGACCCAGTACTTC.